These 10 T cell receptor beta chains were all obtained from the same sample, sequenced in a study of T cells after yellow fever vaccination. A single record per CDR3 protein comes from TCRdb applying MiXCR to the 5' RACE reads. The sample lists approximately 260,000 distinct CDR3 sequences, over 4.5% occurring once. Sequenced material: CD4+ T cells sorted from PBMCs, taken on the day of the yellow fever booster vaccination. The source of these receptors is a man younger than 35 who received the YFV17D yellow fever vaccine.

The V and J genes are TRBV6-5 and TRBJ2-7; D might be TRBD1 (6 bases). Germline V gives CDR1 MNHEY, CDR2 SVGAGI. The CDR3 spans 14 residues. Trimming took off 7 bases at V and 2 bases at J, with 15 bases between the two ends. The CDR3 DNA sequence: TGTGCCAGCAAACACCACTGGACAGCCTACGAGCAGTACGTC. Translating it yields CASKHHWTAYEQYV.

There are many counts of this clonotype. V gene TRBV5-1 combines with J gene TRBJ2-3, with D perhaps matching TRBD2 (7 bases). The V end lost 4 bases, the J end lost 6 bases, and 27 bases lay between the germline ends. CDR1 and CDR2 (germline): SGHRS, YFSETQ. The length of the CDR3 is 18 residues. The DNA of the CDR3 is TGCGCCAGCAGCCTCCGCCGTGGGGGGGCCCTGGTATCGGATACGCAGTATTTT. Amino acid sequence: CASSLRRGGALVSDTQYF.

This chain joins TRBV24-1 and TRBJ2-3, with 8 bases aligning to TRBD2. The CDR3 spans 15 residues. Trimming at V came to 5 bases and at J to 1 base, leaving 4 bases not matched to a gene. Germline CDR1 and CDR2: KGHDR and SFDVKD. The DNA of the CDR3 is TGTGCCACCAGTGGGACTAGCTGGGGCACAGATACGCAGTATTTT. Amino acids: CATSGTSWGTDTQYF.

This clonotype was observed a handful of times. The J gene is TRBJ1-5, the V gene TRBV2, with D possibly TRBD1 on 6 matching bases. Trimming stripped 5 bases from V and 6 bases from J, with 11 bases between. Looked up from germline, CDR1 is SNHLY and CDR2 is FYNNEI. The CDR3 contains 13 residues. CDR3 amino acids: CASSTGISQPQHF. CDR3 nucleotides: TGTGCCAGCAGTACAGGGATAAGTCAGCCCCAGCATTTT.

This clonotype was found a few times. The chain joins TRBV2 to TRBJ1-3, with D possibly being TRBD1 (6 bases). The CDR3 consists of 13 residues. Germline CDR1 reads SNHLY; CDR2 reads FYNNEI. The V end lost 7 bases, the J end lost 4 bases, and 11 bases lay between the germline ends. CDR3 amino acids: CASTRTEGNTIYF. As DNA, the CDR3 is TGTGCCAGCACCCGGACAGAAGGAAACACCATATATTTT. Supplemented by reference TRBV2 and TRBJ1-3, the full variable domain reads EPEVTQTPSHQVTQMGQEVILRCVPISNHLYFYWYRQILGQKVEFLVSFYNNEISEKSEIFDDQFSVERPDGSNFTLKIRSTKLEDSAMYFCASTRTEGNTIYFGEGSWLTVV.

The chain carries TRBV7-9 and TRBJ1-3, with D uncertain. V gave up 8 bases and J gave up 0 bases, with 14 bases separating them. This CDR3 has 15 amino acids. Per germline, CDR1 SEHNR and CDR2 FQNEAQ (reference sequence). The CDR3: CASSTPGASGNTIYF. CDR3 nucleotide sequence: TGTGCCAGCTCCACCCCCGGAGCCTCTGGAAACACCATATATTTT. Complete variable domain (other parts from reference TRBV7-9 and TRBJ1-3): DTGVSQNPRHKITKRGQNVTFRCDPISEHNRLYWYRQTLGQGPEFLTYFQNEAQLEKSRLLSDRFSAERPKGSFSTLEIQRTEQGDSAMYLCASSTPGASGNTIYFGEGSWLTVV.

This clonotype appeared many times. The V call is TRBV7-3, the J call TRBJ2-3; D remains unclear. The length of the CDR3 is 13 residues. CDR1 and CDR2 (germline): SGHTA, FQGTGA. The V end was cut by 5 bases, the J end by 2 bases, with 8 bases between. The CDR3: CASSPHNTDTQYF. In DNA, the CDR3 is TGTGCCAGCAGCCCCCACAACACAGATACGCAGTATTTT.

This clonotype came up many times. The genes are TRBV25-1 and TRBJ2-7; TRBD2 matches 9 bases. V trimming: 4 bases; J trimming: 0 bases; junction bases outside the gene matches: 4. Per the germline V gene, CDR1 is MGHDK and CDR2 is SYGVNS. The CDR3 has 15 residues. CDR3 nucleotides: TGTGCCAGCAGTGTAGCGGGGGCAGGCTCCTACGAGCAGTACTTC. Translating it yields CASSVAGAGSYEQYF.

For the CDR3, the DNA is TGCAGCGTCTCCTCGGGGGGTCAAGAGACCCAGTACTTC. Its protein product is CSVSSGGQETQYF. V usage is TRBV29-1 and J usage is TRBJ2-5, with 7 bases aligning to TRBD2. Germline lookup yields CDR1 SQVTM and CDR2 ANQGSEA. The CDR3 runs 13 residues. The junction had 6 bases not matched to a gene; V was cut back by 6 bases and J by 2 bases.

This clonotype was seen a handful of times. The V call is TRBV5-6, the J call TRBJ1-5; D call uncertain. The CDR3 is 14 residues long. The V and J ends lost 0 bases and 3 bases respectively, with 7 bases between them. Per germline, CDR1 SGHDT and CDR2 YYEEEE. As DNA, the CDR3 is TGTGCCAGCAGCTTGGTTGGCTACAATCAGCCCCAGCATTTT. The encoded protein is CASSLVGYNQPQHF.